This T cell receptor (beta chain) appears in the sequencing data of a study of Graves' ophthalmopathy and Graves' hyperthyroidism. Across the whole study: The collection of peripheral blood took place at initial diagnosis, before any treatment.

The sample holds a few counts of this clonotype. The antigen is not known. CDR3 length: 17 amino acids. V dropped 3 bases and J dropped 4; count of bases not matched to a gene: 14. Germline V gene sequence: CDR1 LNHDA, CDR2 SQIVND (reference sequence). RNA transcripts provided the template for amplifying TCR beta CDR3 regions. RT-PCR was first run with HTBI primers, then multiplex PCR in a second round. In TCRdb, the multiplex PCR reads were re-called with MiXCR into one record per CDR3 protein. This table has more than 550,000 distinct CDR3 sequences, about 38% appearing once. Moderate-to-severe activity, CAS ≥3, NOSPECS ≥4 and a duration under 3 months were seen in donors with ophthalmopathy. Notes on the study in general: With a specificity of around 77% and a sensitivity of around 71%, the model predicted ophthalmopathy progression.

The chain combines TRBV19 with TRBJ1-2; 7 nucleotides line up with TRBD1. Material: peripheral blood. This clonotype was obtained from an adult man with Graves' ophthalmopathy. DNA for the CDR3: TGTGCCAGTAGTATTGTCCGGGACAGCCAGGACCGCTATGGCTACACCTTC. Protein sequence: CASSIVRDSQDRYGYTF.